Here is one T cell receptor beta chain with its context. The method was immunoSEQ multiplex PCR; TCRdb's version includes in-frame clones alone and lacks a portion of them. The sample comprises 15,000 to 20,000 clones, less than 95% of which are singletons, and roughly 49% rests with the top ten. These data are taken from a study of OX40 agonist ivuxolimab in advanced cancers. On the study more broadly: Past anti-PD-1, anti-PD-L1 or anti-CTLA-4 therapy was accepted, and 40% had received some.

The CDR3 consists of 14 residues. The junction had 6 bases not matched to a gene; V was cut back by 3 bases and J by 4 bases. Germline values: CDR1 SGHRS, CDR2 YFSETQ. This sequence originates from an adult with an advanced solid tumor such as melanoma, head and neck, liver or kidney cancer. Sample: CD4+ or CD8+ T cells sorted from blood, taken in a trial of the OX40 agonist ivuxolimab. The V gene is TRBV5-1, the J gene TRBJ2-7; 8 bases align to TRBD1. The CDR3 here is CASSSWQGAYEQYF. CDR3 nucleotide sequence: TGCGCCAGCAGCTCGTGGCAGGGGGCATACGAGCAGTACTTC.